The 6 T cell receptor beta chains below all came from one sample that was sequenced in a study of T cell changes during pregnancy in multiple sclerosis. Only in-frame clones appear in the TCRdb table, and some are missing; sequencing was by immunoSEQ multiplex PCR. The table records around 77,000 clones, over 85% of them present only once. The sequences come from peripheral blood, collected in the third trimester of pregnancy. All receptors derive from a female donor with multiple sclerosis, enrolled in a pregnancy study.

The chain couples TRBV11-2 to TRBJ2-1, with 7 nucleotides matching TRBD1. The J segment lost 7 bases and the V segment lost 1 base, leaving 4 bases of the junction unmatched. Germline values: CDR1 SGHAT, CDR2 FQNNGV. The CDR3 spans 14 residues. CDR3 bases: TGTGCCAGCAGCTTAGCCCGACAGGGAAATGAGCAGTTCTTC. This codes for CASSLARQGNEQFF.

This chain links TRBV6-5 with TRBJ2-1; 8 nucleotides line up with TRBD2. CDR3 size: 15 residues. With 0 bases clipped from V and 8 bases from J, the junction kept 6 bases outside the gene matches. Germline loops: CDR1 MNHEY, CDR2 SVGAGI. The CDR3 nucleotides are TGTGCCAGCAGTTACTCGGGCGGGAGGCGCCATGAGCAGTTCTTC. Translated: CASSYSGGRRHEQFF.

The chain employs TRBV19 and TRBJ2-2; maybe TRBD2 (6 bases). The V and J ends lost 2 bases and 7 bases respectively, with 11 bases between them. The CDR3 sequence is 14 residues long. The germline V gene encodes CDR1 LNHDA and CDR2 SQIVND (reference sequence). Here the CDR3 DNA reads TGTGCCAGTAGTATATTGGAGGGGATCGGGGAGCTGTTTTTT. It is translated as CASSILEGIGELFF.

The chain has TRBV7-9 and TRBJ2-1; the D gene is possibly TRBD2 (6 bases). The CDR3 totals 15 residues. The V gene's germline CDR1 is SEHNR and CDR2 FQNEAQ (reference sequence). V was clipped by 4 bases and J by 8 bases, with 18 bases between them. The CDR3 loop reads CASSSGTQAWDEQFF. In DNA form, the CDR3 reads TGTGCCAGCAGCTCCGGGACTCAAGCCTGGGATGAGCAGTTCTTC.

This clone was recorded once. V is TRBV6-1 and J is TRBJ1-4, with D maybe TRBD1 (5 bases). CDR1 MNHNS and CDR2 SASEGT come from the germline V gene. The germline V and J ends were trimmed by 7 bases and 7 bases, with 16 bases remaining between them. The CDR3 extends over 14 amino acids. CDR3 region: CASKLSQGGEKLFF. CDR3 bases: TGTGCCAGCAAACTTAGTCAGGGTGGTGAAAAACTGTTTTTT.

The chain employs TRBV30 and TRBJ2-5; possibly TRBD2 for D (6 bases). The V end lost 4 bases, the J end lost 5 bases, and 14 bases lay between the germline ends. Looked up from germline, CDR1 is GTSNPN and CDR2 is SVGIG (reference sequence). The CDR3 contains 13 residues. The CDR3 region is CAWTGASAETQYF. The CDR3, as DNA: TGTGCCTGGACTGGGGCTAGCGCCGAGACCCAGTACTTC.